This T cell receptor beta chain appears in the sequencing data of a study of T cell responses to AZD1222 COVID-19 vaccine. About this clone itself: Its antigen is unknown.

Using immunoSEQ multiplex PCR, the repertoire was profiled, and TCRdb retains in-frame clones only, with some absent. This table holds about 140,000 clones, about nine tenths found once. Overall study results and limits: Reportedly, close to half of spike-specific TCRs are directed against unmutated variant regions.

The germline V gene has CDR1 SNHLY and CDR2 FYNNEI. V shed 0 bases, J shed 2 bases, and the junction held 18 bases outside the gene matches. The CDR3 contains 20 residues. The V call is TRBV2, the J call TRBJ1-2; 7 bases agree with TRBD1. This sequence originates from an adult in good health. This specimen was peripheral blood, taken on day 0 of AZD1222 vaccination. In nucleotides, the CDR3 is TGTGCCAGCAGTGAAGCGCTTCAGGGCAGGGGGGGAACCTGGAACTATGGCTACACCTTC. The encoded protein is CASSEALQGRGGTWNYGYTF. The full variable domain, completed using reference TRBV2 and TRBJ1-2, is EPEVTQTPSHQVTQMGQEVILRCVPISNHLYFYWYRQILGQKVEFLVSFYNNEISEKSEIFDDQFSVERPDGSNFTLKIRSTKLEDSAMYFCASSEALQGRGGTWNYGYTFGSGTRLTVV.